This TCR beta chain is drawn from a study of shared clonotypes between healthy human individuals. The method was immunoSEQ multiplex PCR; TCRdb's version includes in-frame clones alone and lacks a portion of them. The sample holds some 89,000 clones; less than 80% are singletons and the top ten take roughly 43%. Findings and caveats of the study: Across subsets, estimated richness was generally greater for naive than for memory populations.

Germline V lookup: CDR1 MNHEY, CDR2 SMNVEV (reference sequence). The CDR3 extends over 14 amino acids. V lost 1 base and J lost 6; bases outside the gene matches: 2. Of note for this clone: The antigen remains unidentified. The same CDR3 arises from other DNA sequences in this sample as well.

Sequencing was performed on memory CD8+ T cells sorted from blood. Documented subset: CD45RO+ cells pooled with CCR7-negative TemRA cells. The genes are TRBV27 and TRBJ1-4; 7 nucleotides align to TRBD1. This TCR came from a young man in good health. As DNA, the CDR3 is TGTGCCAGCAGTTTATTGGGGACAGATGAAAAACTGTTTTTT. Translating gives CASSLLGTDEKLFF.